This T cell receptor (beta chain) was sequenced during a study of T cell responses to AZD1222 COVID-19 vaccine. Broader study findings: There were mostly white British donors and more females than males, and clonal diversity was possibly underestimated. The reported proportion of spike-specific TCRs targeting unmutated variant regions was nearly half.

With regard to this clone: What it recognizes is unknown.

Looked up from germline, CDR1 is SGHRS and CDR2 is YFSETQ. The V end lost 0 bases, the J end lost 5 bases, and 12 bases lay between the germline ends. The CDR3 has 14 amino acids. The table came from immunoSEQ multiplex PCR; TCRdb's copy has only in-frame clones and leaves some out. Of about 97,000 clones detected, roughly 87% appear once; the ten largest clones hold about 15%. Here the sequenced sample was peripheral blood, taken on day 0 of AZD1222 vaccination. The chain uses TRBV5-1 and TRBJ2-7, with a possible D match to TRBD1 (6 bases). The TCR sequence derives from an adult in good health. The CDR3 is CASSLGHRVDEQYF. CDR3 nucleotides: TGCGCCAGCAGCTTGGGTCACAGGGTGGACGAGCAGTACTTC.